This T cell receptor beta chain is drawn from a study of shared clonotypes between healthy human individuals. Points from the study as a whole: Apart from blood, nothing was sampled; tissue repertoires likely differ. It was the few donors that limited the genetic and exposure-history diversity represented. Sequencing depth was predicted to influence how clonotypes are shared among donors.

DNA input for the unsorted PBMC replicate PCRs was 250 to 300 ng, roughly 33,000 T cell genomes. The assay was immunoSEQ multiplex PCR, and TCRdb's table has in-frame clones only and misses some. The table shows some 470,000 clones, with approximately 80% occurring only once. With 4 bases removed from V and 12 bases from J, the gap between germline ends came to 17 bases. Germline values: CDR1 SGHNT, CDR2 YYREEE (reference sequence). This CDR3 has 13 residues. As regards this clone: Its matching antigen is unknown.

The sequenced sample was PBMCs. The sequence came from a woman aged 40 to 50 in good health. Some clones in this sample may be carry-over from other donors' samples. V and J are TRBV5-4 and TRBJ2-1; D gene uncertain. The chain's CDR3 is CASSLTGESLQFF. The CDR3 DNA is TGTGCCAGCAGCCTTACTGGGGAAAGCCTGCAGTTCTTC. Variable domain in full (rest from reference TRBV5-4 and TRBJ2-1): ETGVTQSPTHLIKTRGQQVTLRCSSQSGHNTVSWYQQALGQGPQFIFQYYREEENGRGNFPPRFSGLQFPNYSSELNVNALELDDSALYLCASSLTGESLQFFGPGTRLTVL.